Listed here are 6 T cell receptor beta chains from one sample, sequenced in a study of T-cell reconstitution after alpha-beta-depleted transplantation in children listed by TCRdb under 2016. Per the publication, the treatment or condition label means: allogeneic hematopoietic cell transplantation with graft depleted of TCRalphabeta T cells and CD19 B cells. Library construction relied on PCR. Sequencing was performed on an Illumina HiSeq 2500. To normalize quantification of the TCRbeta repertoire, the TCR libraries were built with molecular barcoding that relied on unique molecular identifiers. TCRdb took the public reads, trimmed them with fastp at Q25, ran MiXCR for clone calling and kept in-frame beta chains. All rows with the same CDR3 protein become a single entry with the most common DNA and genes. The sample data list about 120,000 distinct CDR3 sequences, and 23% of these were observed just once. The ten largest clones represent 10% of the sample.

Sequencing used PBMCs, mostly from graft donor cells, obtained 180 days after TCRalphabeta/CD19-depleted stem cell transplant. These receptors were obtained from a male patient aged 2 to 10 who had a stem cell transplant for chronic granulomatous disease, so the T cells may come from the graft donor.

There are many counts of this clonotype. This chain uses TRBV5-1 with TRBJ1-1; D call uncertain. Germline V CDR1 and CDR2: SGHRS, YFSETQ. V shed 0 bases and J shed 1 base, with 10 bases lying between them. The CDR3 is 15 amino acids. CDR3 residues: CASSLEEGRNTEAFF. DNA for the CDR3: TGCGCCAGCAGCTTGGAAGAAGGCCGGAACACTGAAGCTTTCTTT.

This clonotype was found many times. The V and J genes are TRBV7-2 and TRBJ2-5; D gene uncertain. The V gene lost 5 bases and the J gene lost 0 bases, with 4 bases spanning the gap. The CDR3 has 12 amino acids. The germline V gene encodes CDR1 SGHTA and CDR2 FQGNSA. CDR3 nucleotides: TGTGCCAGCAGCCGGTACCAAGAGACCCAGTACTTC. Amino acid sequence: CASSRYQETQYF.

V gene TRBV12-3 or TRBV12-4 combines with J gene TRBJ2-7; a weak D match, TRBD1 (5 bases). Trimming pared 3 bases from V and 3 bases from J, leaving 12 bases between. The CDR3 has 14 amino acids. The CDR3 sequence: CASSLGLVGYEQYF. The CDR3 nucleotides are TGTGCCAGCAGTTTGGGGCTAGTAGGCTACGAGCAGTACTTC.

CDR3 amino acids: CASRALHGYTF. The CDR3 nucleotides read TGTGCCAGCAGGGCCTTACATGGCTACACCTTC. V and J are TRBV9 and TRBJ1-2; D remains ambiguous. The V end lost 5 bases, the J end lost 6 bases, and 8 bases lay between the germline ends. The CDR3 spans 11 residues. Germline V CDR1 and CDR2: SGDLS, YYNGEE.

This rearrangement joins TRBV12-3 or TRBV12-4 to TRBJ2-1, with 9 positions matching TRBD2. Trimming at V came to 5 bases and at J to 0 bases, leaving 5 bases not matched to a gene. This CDR3 has 16 amino acids. The DNA for the CDR3 is TGTGCCAGCAGTCAATATAGCGGGAGCTCCTACAATGAGCAGTTCTTC. This encodes CASSQYSGSSYNEQFF.

In its sample, this clonotype was seen many times. The chain couples TRBV7-2 to TRBJ2-1; D is unclear. Germline V gene data show CDR1 as SGHTA and CDR2 as FQGNSA. Trimming removed 1 base at V and 0 bases at J, with 10 bases between. The CDR3 runs 16 residues. The DNA for the CDR3 is TGTGCCAGCAGCTTAGTCGCACTTAACTCCTACAATGAGCAGTTCTTC. Translating it yields CASSLVALNSYNEQFF. Filled out from reference TRBV7-2 and TRBJ2-1, the complete variable domain reads GAGVSQSPSNKVTEKGKDVELRCDPISGHTALYWYRQSLGQGLEFLIYFQGNSAPDKSGLPSDRFSAERTGGSVSTLTIQRTQQEDSAVYLCASSLVALNSYNEQFFGPGTRLTVL.